One and the same sample provided the 32 T cell receptor beta chains below, sequenced in a study of blood T cell repertoires in COVID-19. Only in-frame clones appear in the TCRdb table, and some are missing; sequencing was by immunoSEQ multiplex PCR. The sample lists some 150,000 clones, roughly 81% occurring once. The sample was peripheral blood. Source of these receptors: a man aged 35-49 years with acute or convalescent COVID-19.

V gene TRBV5-1 combines with J gene TRBJ1-5; D gene ambiguous. Trimming stripped 1 base from V and 0 bases from J, with 2 bases between. Germline loops: CDR1 SGHRS, CDR2 YFSETQ. This CDR3 comprises 13 residues. The CDR3 is CASSLYSNQPQHF. The CDR3 nucleotides are TGCGCCAGCAGCTTGTATAGCAATCAGCCCCAGCATTTT.

The V gene is TRBV7-2, the J gene TRBJ2-7, with D tentatively TRBD1 (6 bases). In germline, CDR1 is SGHTA, CDR2 FQGNSA. V lost 6 bases and J 2 bases, leaving 11 bases between the germline ends. The CDR3 has 13 residues. The CDR3 nucleotides are TGTGCCAGCAGGAGGACAGAAACCTACGAGCAGTACTTC. Translation: CASRRTETYEQYF.

The J gene is TRBJ2-2, the V gene TRBV2; a possible D gene is TRBD1 (5 bases). The CDR3 is 14 residues long. The germline CDR1 and CDR2 sequences are SNHLY and FYNNEI. V was cut by 6 bases and J by 1 base, with 9 bases left in between. CDR3 in amino acids: CASRRDRNTGELFF. CDR3 DNA: TGTGCCAGCAGGAGAGACAGGAACACCGGGGAGCTGTTTTTT.

The V and J genes are TRBV3-1 (or the pseudogene TRBV3-2) and TRBJ1-5, with D possibly TRBD1 on 5 matching bases. This CDR3 region has 13 residues. Germline V lookup: CDR1 LGHDT, CDR2 YNNKEL (reference sequence). V was shortened by 0 bases and J by 7 bases, with 7 bases between the two germline ends. For the CDR3, the DNA is TGTGCCAGCAGCCAAGACAGGGCCCAGCCCCAGCATTTT. Translated, it gives CASSQDRAQPQHF.

The chain carries TRBV2 and TRBJ1-1, with D uncertain. The length of the CDR3 is 15 residues. Per the germline V gene, CDR1 is SNHLY and CDR2 is FYNNEI. Trimming left V 5 bases short and J 4 bases short, with 17 bases between. CDR3 in DNA: TGTGCCAGCAGTTCGGAGGTGGCGGTTGGCACTGAAGCTTTCTTT. Protein: CASSSEVAVGTEAFF.

The chain recombines TRBV5-6 with TRBJ2-7; D may be TRBD1 (5 bases). The CDR3 totals 13 residues. Germline V gene data show CDR1 as SGHDT and CDR2 as YYEEEE. Trimming cost V 0 bases and J 6 bases, with 10 bases left between them. CDR3 in DNA: TGTGCCAGCAGCTTGGCCGCAGGGCCCGAGCAGTACTTC. Translation: CASSLAAGPEQYF.

This rearrangement joins TRBV19 to TRBJ2-2; a weak D match, TRBD2 (5 bases). The length of the CDR3 is 14 residues. Trimming pared 6 bases from V and 0 bases from J, leaving 8 bases between. CDR1 is LNHDA, CDR2 SQIVND, per germline (reference sequence). CDR3 sequence (DNA): TGTGCCAGTAGGGGGAGCCCGAACACCGGGGAGCTGTTTTTT. It specifies CASRGSPNTGELFF.

The rearrangement uses TRBV10-3 and TRBJ2-3, with TRBD2 matching 7 bases. Germline V gene data show CDR1 as ENHRY and CDR2 as SYGVKD. Trimming took 5 bases from V and 6 from J; bases not matched to a gene: 5. CDR3 length: 13 residues. The CDR3 spells CAISSGVGDTQYF. Written as DNA, the CDR3 is TGTGCCATCAGTAGCGGGGTAGGCGATACGCAGTATTTT.

This rearrangement joins TRBV5-1 to TRBJ2-3; 10 bases match TRBD2. The germline CDR1 and CDR2 sequences are SGHRS and YFSETQ. With V trimmed by 1 base and J by 4 bases, 6 bases remained unmatched. The CDR3 length is 16 residues. CDR3 bases: TGCGCCAGCAGCTTGTCCCTAGCGGGGGTGGCAGATACGCAGTATTTT. Protein sequence: CASSLSLAGVADTQYF.

This clone was seen a handful of times. This chain connects TRBV3-1 (or the pseudogene TRBV3-2) to TRBJ2-1; 7 bases agree with TRBD2. This CDR3 spans 16 amino acids. The germline V gene has CDR1 LGHDT and CDR2 YNNKEL (reference sequence). The V segment lost 4 bases and the J segment 7 bases; nucleotides outside the gene matches: 13. The CDR3 DNA follows: TGTGCCAGCAGCCTAAAGAGGATGGGGCGGGGGAATGAGCAGTTCTTC. Encoded protein: CASSLKRMGRGNEQFF.

V is TRBV4-1 and J is TRBJ1-2; 8 bases fit TRBD1. The germline V gene encodes CDR1 MGHRA and CDR2 YSYEKL. J was trimmed by 4 bases and V by 3 bases; bases with no gene match: 7. This CDR3 is built from 15 residues. CDR3 loop: CASSHRTGGSYGYTF. The CDR3 DNA reads as TGCGCCAGCAGCCATCGCACAGGGGGAAGCTATGGCTACACCTTC.

The CDR3 DNA reads as TGTGCCAGCAGTGAGAGACTAGCGGGGGAGCAGACCCAGTACTTC. Its translation is CASSERLAGEQTQYF. This chain links TRBV2 with TRBJ2-5; 12 nucleotides match TRBD2. This CDR3 spans 15 amino acids. The V gene's germline CDR1 is SNHLY and CDR2 FYNNEI. Trimming removed 3 bases from V and 6 bases from J; junction bases left unmatched: 5.

The chain uses TRBV7-2 and TRBJ2-1, with TRBD2 identical over 9 bases. The ends lost 4 bases at V and 2 bases at J; junction bases unmatched: 9. Germline lookup yields CDR1 SGHTA and CDR2 FQGNSA. This CDR3 has 17 residues. This CDR3 reads CASSSGYSGSPYNEQFF. The CDR3 DNA reads as TGTGCCAGCAGCTCGGGGTATAGCGGGAGTCCCTACAATGAGCAGTTCTTC.

The chain is built from TRBV5-1 and TRBJ2-7, with TRBD1 matching 8 bases. The germline gives CDR1 SGHRS, CDR2 YFSETQ. The J segment lost 4 bases and the V segment lost 4 bases, leaving 7 bases of the junction unmatched. This CDR3 has 14 amino acids. The CDR3 loop reads CASSAGTGVYEQYF. Here the CDR3 DNA reads TGCGCCAGCAGCGCCGGGACAGGCGTGTACGAGCAGTACTTC.

The chain employs TRBV7-8 and TRBJ2-7, with 7 bases that match TRBD1. There are 16 residues in the CDR3. The V and J ends lost 5 bases and 1 base, in that order; junction bases with no gene match: 11. Germline CDR1 SGHVS, CDR2 FQNEAQ. In DNA, the CDR3 is TGTGCCAGCAGCCCCAAAGGGACAGTCCTTTCCTACGAGCAGTACTTC. Translated, it gives CASSPKGTVLSYEQYF.

This clone was observed a handful of times. The chain couples TRBV7-9 to TRBJ1-4; a weak D match, TRBD1 (6 bases). CDR1 SEHNR and CDR2 FQNEAQ come from the germline V gene (reference sequence). The V end was cut by 5 bases, the J end by 0 bases, with 10 bases between. The CDR3 totals 15 residues. The CDR3 nucleotides read TGTGCCAGCAGCCCGGGGACAACAACTAATGAAAAACTGTTTTTT. Translating gives CASSPGTTTNEKLFF.

V usage is TRBV2 and J usage is TRBJ1-1; no clear D. V was trimmed by 0 bases and J by 3 bases, leaving 8 bases between them. Germline lookup yields CDR1 SNHLY and CDR2 FYNNEI. CDR3 length equals 14 residues. Written as DNA, the CDR3 is TGTGCCAGCAGTGAAGCGGGCAGCCACACTGAAGCTTTCTTT. This codes for CASSEAGSHTEAFF.

The chain links TRBV6-5 to TRBJ2-5; TRBD2 is a possible D gene (5 bases). Trimming took 8 bases from V and 5 from J, leaving 15 bases between them. This CDR3 has 13 amino acids. In germline, CDR1 is MNHEY, CDR2 SVGAGI. This CDR3 reads CASSDFERETQYF. CDR3 DNA: TGTGCCAGCTCGGACTTTGAGCGGGAGACCCAGTACTTC.

The V and J genes are TRBV5-1 and TRBJ1-2; the match to TRBD1 covers 11 bases. This CDR3 contains 18 residues. V dropped 4 bases and J dropped 5; count of bases not matched to a gene: 16. Germline V gene lookup returns CDR1 SGHRS and CDR2 YFSETQ. The CDR3 coding sequence is TGCGCCAGCAGCCCCCCGTGGACAGGGGGCGGGCCGGGGTATGGCTACACCTTC. Its protein is CASSPPWTGGGPGYGYTF.

The CDR3: CASSLQGETGELFF. The CDR3 region has the DNA TGTGCCAGCAGCCTACAGGGGGAGACCGGGGAGCTGTTTTTT. This rearrangement joins TRBV11-3 to TRBJ2-2; 8 bases match TRBD1. The CDR3 is made up of 14 amino acids. The V gene end was trimmed by 5 bases and the J gene end by 5 bases; junction bases not matched to a gene: 4. Germline V gene sequence: CDR1 SGHNT, CDR2 YENEEA. Combining the CDR3 with reference TRBV11-3 and TRBJ2-2 gives the whole variable domain EAGVVQSPRYKIIEKKQPVAFWCNPISGHNTLYWYLQNLGQGPELLIRYENEEAVDDSQLPKDRFSAERLKGVDSTLKIQPAELGDSAVYLCASSLQGETGELFFGEGSRLTVL.

The chain uses TRBV5-6 and TRBJ2-3; the D is unclear. Germline-derived CDR1 and CDR2 are SGHDT and YYEEEE. CDR3 length: 16 residues. V was shortened by 1 base and J by 2 bases, with 14 bases between the two germline ends. The CDR3 DNA follows: TGTGCCAGCAGCTTGTACTGGAGCGTACACACAGATACGCAGTATTTT. Its translation: CASSLYWSVHTDTQYF.

To note about this clone: A much larger clone sits a single nucleotide away, making a read error possible. The gene calls are TRBV11-3 and TRBJ2-5; 10 bases align to TRBD2. The CDR3 is made up of 15 amino acids. Germline V CDR1 and CDR2: SGHNT, YENEEA. J was trimmed by 9 bases and V by 0 bases; bases with no gene match: 7. CDR3 DNA: TGTGCCAGCAGCTTAGATGGCACTAGCGGGGAGGCCCAGTACTTC. Translation: CASSLDGTSGEAQYF.

The chain couples TRBV7-8 to TRBJ1-1; D is unresolved. This CDR3 comprises 11 residues. Germline lookup yields CDR1 SGHVS and CDR2 FQNEAQ. V lost 8 bases to trimming and J lost 1 base, with 5 bases between them. CDR3 in DNA: TGTGCCAGCCGGTCGAACACTGAAGCTTTCTTT. Its protein product is CASRSNTEAFF. Full variable domain (rest looked up from reference TRBV7-8 and TRBJ1-1): GAGVSQSPRYKVAKRGQDVALRCDPISGHVSLFWYQQALGQGPEFLTYFQNEAQLDKSGLPSDRFFAERPEGSVSTLKIQRTQQEDSAVYLCASRSNTEAFFGQGTRLTVV.

The CDR3 loop is CASSYGQEGIGYTF. CDR3 DNA: TGTGCCAGCAGTTACGGTCAGGAAGGTATTGGCTACACCTTC. The chain has TRBV6-2 or TRBV6-3 and TRBJ1-2, with D hard to call. Trimming pared 2 bases from V and 7 bases from J, leaving 14 bases between. Germline assignment: CDR1 MNHEY and CDR2 SVGEGT. The CDR3 sequence is 14 residues long.

V and J are TRBV4-1 and TRBJ1-3, with a weak D call TRBD1 (5 bases). This CDR3 is built from 17 residues. V was pared by 0 bases and J by 0 bases, with 12 bases between. The germline V gene encodes CDR1 MGHRA and CDR2 YSYEKL. The CDR3 reads CASSQDRPGLSGNTIYF. The CDR3 nucleotides are TGCGCCAGCAGCCAAGATCGGCCGGGACTCTCTGGAAACACCATATATTTT.

The CDR3, as DNA: TGTGCCAGCAGCCAGCGGGGGGGCAATGAGCAGTTCTTC. Translating gives CASSQRGGNEQFF. The J gene is TRBJ2-1, the V gene TRBV7-2; 10 bases are a match to TRBD2. This CDR3 region has 13 residues. Trimming removed 5 bases from V and 6 bases from J; junction bases left unmatched: 1. From germline, CDR1 is SGHTA and CDR2 FQGNSA.

The rearrangement joins TRBV5-1 to TRBJ1-3; TRBD1 might be the D (6 bases). CDR3 length: 15 residues. Between the trimmed V and J ends, which lost 5 bases and 2 bases, there was a span of 14 bases. Germline assignment: CDR1 SGHRS and CDR2 YFSETQ. This chain's CDR3 is CASSPNRDPGNTIYF. The CDR3 DNA follows: TGCGCCAGCAGTCCGAACAGGGACCCTGGAAACACCATATATTTT.

Note on this clone: Other DNA sequences within the sample encode an identical CDR3. The V call is TRBV7-3, the J call TRBJ1-1, with TRBD1 identical over 8 bases. The germline V gene has CDR1 SGHTA and CDR2 FQGTGA. The CDR3 covers 14 residues. Unmatched junction bases numbered 3, after V lost 5 bases and J lost 1 base. The CDR3 region is CASSPGQGNTEAFF. CDR3 nucleotides: TGTGCCAGCAGCCCCGGACAGGGGAACACTGAAGCTTTCTTT.

The chain uses TRBV4-3 and TRBJ1-2; maybe TRBD1 (5 bases). The V gene lost 0 bases and the J gene lost 2 bases, with 10 bases spanning the gap. CDR1 and CDR2 (germline): LGHNA, YSLEER. CDR3 size: 15 residues. CDR3 protein: CASSQDWGGNYGYTF. The CDR3 DNA reads as TGCGCCAGCAGCCAAGATTGGGGGGGGAACTATGGCTACACCTTC.

The rearrangement uses TRBV3-1 (or the pseudogene TRBV3-2) and TRBJ2-7; the match to TRBD2 covers 9 bases. Germline V CDR1 and CDR2: LGHDT, YNNKEL (reference sequence). The CDR3 is made up of 14 amino acids. The V gene end was trimmed by 4 bases and the J gene end by 3 bases; junction bases not matched to a gene: 4. CDR3 nucleotides: TGTGCCAGCAGCCCTAGCGGGGAAATCTACGAGCAGTACTTC. Its protein product is CASSPSGEIYEQYF.

The chain combines TRBV11-1 with TRBJ1-2; the D is unclear. V lost 0 bases, J lost 6 bases, and 11 bases lay in between. The CDR3 runs 14 residues. Germline values: CDR1 SGHAT, CDR2 FQDESV (reference sequence). The CDR3 nucleotides are TGTGCCAGCAGCTTAGCGCAGGCAAGAGATGGCTACACCTTC. This translates into CASSLAQARDGYTF.

The chain is built from TRBV19 and TRBJ1-2, with D possibly matching TRBD1 (6 bases). Germline V gene lookup returns CDR1 LNHDA and CDR2 SQIVND (reference sequence). The CDR3 is 15 amino acids. V lost 3 bases to trimming and J lost 3 bases, with 14 bases between them. The CDR3 region is CASSMYGQRDYGYTF. The CDR3, as DNA: TGTGCCAGTAGTATGTACGGACAGCGAGACTATGGCTACACCTTC.